This T cell receptor beta chain came from a study of blood T cells in healthy people across ages (dated by TCRdb to the mid-2010s). Regarding the research as a whole: Template switching captured roughly one uniquely barcoded TCR beta cDNA molecule per two T cells in model experiments. The study measured age-related changes in TCR beta repertoire diversity using deep sequencing normalized with unique cDNA molecular identifiers. Four age groups were formed from the donors: young (average 16 years), middle-aged (around 40), aged (roughly 56) and long-lived (about 75). The study analyzed two additional independent replicas of 1 million unique cDNA reads from the same blood draw for two donors, one aged 18 to 30 and one aged 80 or older. Summary of the overall study and its limitations: Estimates of total diversity based on one million sequenced T cells were considered lower bounds and underestimates. As age increased, observed TCR beta diversity per million T cells dropped in a roughly linear way, and a significant reduction was already evident by age 40. Conclusive comparison of naive and antigen-experienced compartments was prevented by the profiling of bulk unsorted PBMCs. The long-lived group showed more naive CD4+ T cells, fewer expanded clones and increased TCR diversity than the aged group, suggesting age selection. A strong correlation was found between observed TCR beta diversity and the percentage of naive T cells measured by flow cytometry. Donor CMV infection status was unknown, potentially confounding age-related changes in expanded clonotypes.

Systemically healthy Caucasian individuals from Russia, 39 in total and aged about 6 to 100 years, were included as donors. About 9.6 milliliters of peripheral blood were collected from each donor into EDTA-treated Vacutainer tubes. Ficoll-Paque density-gradient centrifugation was used to isolate PBMCs, with at least 6 million per sample. Total RNA, at least 6 micrograms per sample, was extracted from PBMCs with Trizol reagent. For every donor, an aliquot of PBMCs went through flow cytometry to measure the percentages of naive CD45RAhigh/CD27high T cells. As for this clonotype: No antigen is known for it. Qualities for individual bases were not recorded, and no much larger clone is one base off.

Library construction relied on 5' RACE. The listed sequencing device is Illumina HiSeq 2500. A second PCR of roughly 7 to 11 cycles was run with a J-beta primer mix and a sample-barcoded 5' primer. A template-switch 5' adaptor carrying 12 random nucleotides introduced a unique molecular identifier onto each TCR beta cDNA molecule. Each sample yielded at least 2.5 million CDR3-containing paired-end reads. First-strand cDNA synthesis was performed from all RNA using the Mint cDNA synthesis kit, with priming by a TRBC-specific oligonucleotide. Following uracil-DNA glycosylase treatment, a first 18-cycle PCR with universal primers M1SS and BC2_uni_R was performed on all cDNA. The study's processing was this. For normalization, 1 million high-quality reads were randomly selected from each sample, with every read carrying a distinct molecular identifier. Reads sharing molecular identifiers were discarded rather than binned into consensus sequences. MiTCR, with a Q25 quality threshold and the strictest error-elimination algorithm, was used for CDR3 identification, clonotype clustering and error correction. Lower-bound total TCR beta diversity was estimated with a nonparametric unseen species model using Euler transformation. In TCRdb, the public reads were trimmed at Q25 with fastp and aligned with MiXCR, with productive beta chains retained. When rows share a CDR3 protein, they turn into one entry using the most common DNA and genes. Clone size and V and J calls follow TCRdb, not the original study. The sample contains around 700,000 distinct CDR3 sequences, 20% to 25% of them found a single time. 9.4% of the sample rests with the top ten.

Measured from the cysteine to the phenylalanine, the CDR3 is 17 residues long. Kept here is only the CDR3 DNA, which spans 51 bases and is read in frame from base 1. The germline V gene (reference sequence) yields LNHDA for CDR1 and SQIVND for CDR2. The same specimen was also included in a second study, on T cells of mothers and their children. The second study's authors report: Donors were nine systemically healthy Caucasian individuals: three mothers and their six children. cDNA synthesis consumed the entire amount of extracted RNA, loaded at 1.5 ug RNA in each 15 ul reaction. Sample barcodes and 2-4 random nucleotides were added via the M1S primer in the second PCR. Over 8.5 million TCR beta CDR3 reads were obtained for each mother, and approximately 2.9 million reads were obtained for each child. In both related and unrelated pairs, thymic selection shapes the output of TCR recombination in a similar way, with inherited differences having only a minor effect. Related mother-child pairs always showed normalized repertoire overlap that was slightly higher than in unrelated mother-child pairs, though the difference was never significant. No persistent microchimeric T cell clones were found, with a detection sensitivity of approximately 100 clones per million clonotypes. To look for features that set related mother-child pairs apart from unrelated individuals, the researchers ran deep NGS to compare the TCR beta repertoires of mothers and children. The mean age was around 40 +/- 4 years for the mothers and approximately 11 +/- 4 years for the children. After adapter ligation with NEBNext reagents, the libraries were sequenced on Illumina HiSeq 2000 with 100+100 nt paired-end reads. Mother and child libraries were prepared a month apart and sequenced in separate runs to prevent cross-contamination. For each donor, between 500,000 and 2,000,000 distinct TCR beta clonotypes were identified. Naive TCR beta clonotypes were estimated from low-frequency clonotypes matched to each donor's FACS-determined naive share, without sorting.

Input material: blood. This chain joins TRBV19 to TRBJ2-7; the D gene assignment is perhaps TRBD1 or TRBD2, with each matching 6 bases. The J call may be faulty, since TRBJ2-5 better matches the DNA end. This TCR came from a boy between 5 and 17 years old in good health. At the DNA level, the sequence is TGTGCCAGTTCTAGGGGCCAAAGGGGGGACCCTATGGAGACCCAGTACTTC. It encodes CASSRGQRGDPMETQYF.